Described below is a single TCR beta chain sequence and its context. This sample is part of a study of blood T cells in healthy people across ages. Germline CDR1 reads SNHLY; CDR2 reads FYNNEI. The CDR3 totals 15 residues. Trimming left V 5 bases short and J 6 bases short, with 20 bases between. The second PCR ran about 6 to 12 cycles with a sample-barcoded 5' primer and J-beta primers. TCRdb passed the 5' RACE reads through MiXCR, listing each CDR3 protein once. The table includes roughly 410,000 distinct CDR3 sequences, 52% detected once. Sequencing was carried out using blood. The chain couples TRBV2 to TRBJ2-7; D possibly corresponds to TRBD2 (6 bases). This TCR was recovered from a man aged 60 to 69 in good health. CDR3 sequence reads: CASSTHGTGTGEQYF. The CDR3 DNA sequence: TGTGCCAGCAGTACCCATGGGACGGGGACTGGCGAGCAGTACTTC.